Detailed here is one TCR beta chain. This specimen belongs to a study of T cells in Graves' hyperthyroidism and ophthalmopathy. With a duration under 2 months, the hyperthyroidism was newly diagnosed in patients aged 18 to 65. A patient was excluded if there was uncontrolled infection, other autoimmune disease, pregnancy or lactation. Together with thyroid ultrasound, orbital computed tomography, serum thyroxine and TRAb, clinical symptoms were used for diagnoses. The CDR3 regions of TCR beta were amplified from RNA transcripts. The study used the HTBI primer set for a first-round RT-PCR of the TCR CDR3. MiXCR, run by TCRdb on the multiplex PCR reads, gives a single entry per CDR3 protein. The sample holds about 300,000 distinct CDR3 sequences, about 15% seen once. Trimming cost V 5 bases and J 5 bases, with 18 bases left between them. CDR1 is SGDLS and CDR2 is YYNGEE in the germline V gene. This CDR3 region has 15 residues.

The sequence derives from a man aged 30 to 39 with Graves' hyperthyroidism. The rearrangement uses TRBV9 and TRBJ2-3; D could derive from TRBD1 or TRBD2 (5 bases each). The sample was blood. The CDR3 loop is CASSPGTGNRDTQYF. The CDR3 nucleotides are TGTGCCAGCAGTCCCGGGACCGGCAACAGAGATACGCAGTATTTT.